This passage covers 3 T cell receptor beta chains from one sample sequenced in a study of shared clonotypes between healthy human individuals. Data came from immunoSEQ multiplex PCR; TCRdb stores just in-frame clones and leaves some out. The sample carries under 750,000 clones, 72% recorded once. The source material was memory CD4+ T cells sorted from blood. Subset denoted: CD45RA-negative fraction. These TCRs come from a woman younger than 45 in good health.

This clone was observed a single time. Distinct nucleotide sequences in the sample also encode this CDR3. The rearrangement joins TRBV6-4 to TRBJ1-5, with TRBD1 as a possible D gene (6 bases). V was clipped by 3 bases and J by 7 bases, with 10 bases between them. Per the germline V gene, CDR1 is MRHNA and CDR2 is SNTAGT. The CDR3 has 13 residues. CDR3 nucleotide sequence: TGTGCCAGCAGTGAGGAGGGGGGGCAGCCCCAGCATTTT. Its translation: CASSEEGGQPQHF.

The CDR3 sequence is CASSFAGEGQETQYF. The CDR3 DNA reads as TGCGCCAGCAGCTTCGCGGGAGAAGGGCAAGAGACCCAGTACTTC. The chain joins TRBV5-1 to TRBJ2-5; the match to TRBD2 covers 7 bases. The CDR3 has 15 residues. CDR1 and CDR2 from the germline V gene are SGHRS and YFSETQ. J gave up 2 bases and V 2 bases, and 6 bases lay outside the gene matches.

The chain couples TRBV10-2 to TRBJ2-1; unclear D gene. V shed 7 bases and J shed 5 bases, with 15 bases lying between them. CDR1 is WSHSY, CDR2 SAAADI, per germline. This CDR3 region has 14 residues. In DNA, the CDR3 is TGCGCCAGCACCGTCTCTTCGGTCGACAATGAGCAGTTCTTC. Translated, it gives CASTVSSVDNEQFF.